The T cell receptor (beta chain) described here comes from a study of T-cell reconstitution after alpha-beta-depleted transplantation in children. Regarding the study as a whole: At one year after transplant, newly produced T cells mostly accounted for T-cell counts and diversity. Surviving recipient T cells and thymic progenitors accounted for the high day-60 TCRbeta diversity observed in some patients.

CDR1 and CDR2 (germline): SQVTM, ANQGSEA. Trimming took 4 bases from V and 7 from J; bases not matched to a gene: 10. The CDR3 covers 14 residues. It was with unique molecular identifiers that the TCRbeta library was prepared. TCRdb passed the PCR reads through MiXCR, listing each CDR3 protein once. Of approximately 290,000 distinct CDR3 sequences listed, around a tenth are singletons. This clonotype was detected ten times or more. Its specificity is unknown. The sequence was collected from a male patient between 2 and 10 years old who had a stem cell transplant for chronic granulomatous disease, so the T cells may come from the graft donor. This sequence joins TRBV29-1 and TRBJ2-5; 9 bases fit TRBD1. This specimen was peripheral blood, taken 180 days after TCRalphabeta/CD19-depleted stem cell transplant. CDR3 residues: CSVAFRDREGTQYF. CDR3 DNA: TGCAGCGTTGCTTTTCGGGACAGGGAAGGGACCCAGTACTTC.